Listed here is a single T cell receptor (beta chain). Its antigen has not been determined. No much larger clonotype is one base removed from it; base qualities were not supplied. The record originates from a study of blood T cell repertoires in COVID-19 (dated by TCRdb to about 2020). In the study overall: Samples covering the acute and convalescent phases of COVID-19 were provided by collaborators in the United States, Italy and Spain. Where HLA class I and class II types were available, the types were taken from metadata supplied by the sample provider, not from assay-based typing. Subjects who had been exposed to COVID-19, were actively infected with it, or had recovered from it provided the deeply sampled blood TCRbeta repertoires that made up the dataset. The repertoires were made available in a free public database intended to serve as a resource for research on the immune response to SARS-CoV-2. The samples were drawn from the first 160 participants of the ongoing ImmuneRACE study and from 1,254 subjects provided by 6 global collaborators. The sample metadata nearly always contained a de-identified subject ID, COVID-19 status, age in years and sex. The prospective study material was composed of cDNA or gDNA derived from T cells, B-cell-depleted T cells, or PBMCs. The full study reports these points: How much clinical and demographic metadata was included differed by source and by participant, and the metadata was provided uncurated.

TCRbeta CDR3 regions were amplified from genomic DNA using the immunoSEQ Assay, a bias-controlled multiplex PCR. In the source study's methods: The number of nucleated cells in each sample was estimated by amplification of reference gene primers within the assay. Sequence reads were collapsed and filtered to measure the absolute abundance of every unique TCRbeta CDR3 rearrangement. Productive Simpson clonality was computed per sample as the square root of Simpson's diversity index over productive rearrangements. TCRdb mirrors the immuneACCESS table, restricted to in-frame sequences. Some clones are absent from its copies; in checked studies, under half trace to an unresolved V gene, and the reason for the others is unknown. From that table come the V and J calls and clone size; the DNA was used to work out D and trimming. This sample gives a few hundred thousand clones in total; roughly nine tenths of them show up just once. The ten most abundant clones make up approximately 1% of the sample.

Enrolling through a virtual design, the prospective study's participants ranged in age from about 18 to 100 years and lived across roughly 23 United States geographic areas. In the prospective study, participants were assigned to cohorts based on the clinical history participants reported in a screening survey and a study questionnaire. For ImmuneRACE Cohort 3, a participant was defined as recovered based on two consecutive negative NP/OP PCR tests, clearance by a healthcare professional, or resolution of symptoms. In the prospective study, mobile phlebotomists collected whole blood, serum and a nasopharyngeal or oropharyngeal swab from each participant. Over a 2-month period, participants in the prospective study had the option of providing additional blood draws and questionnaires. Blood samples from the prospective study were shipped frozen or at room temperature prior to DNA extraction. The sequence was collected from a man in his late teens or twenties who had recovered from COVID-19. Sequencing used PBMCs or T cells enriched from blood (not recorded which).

The nucleotide sequence is TGTGCCAGCACTTCAACAGGGGGCTCGCAGTTCTTC. Its coded protein is CASTSTGGSQFF. The rearranged segments are TRBV27 and TRBJ2-1; 9 bases in the middle match TRBD1. From the cysteine through the phenylalanine, the CDR3 covers 12 amino acids. Only CDR3 DNA is held: 36 bases, read in frame from base 1. In the germline V gene (reference sequence), CDR1 corresponds to MNHEY and CDR2 to SMNVEV. Clipping removes 7 bases from V and 12 bases from J, with 7 as the unmatched junction base count.